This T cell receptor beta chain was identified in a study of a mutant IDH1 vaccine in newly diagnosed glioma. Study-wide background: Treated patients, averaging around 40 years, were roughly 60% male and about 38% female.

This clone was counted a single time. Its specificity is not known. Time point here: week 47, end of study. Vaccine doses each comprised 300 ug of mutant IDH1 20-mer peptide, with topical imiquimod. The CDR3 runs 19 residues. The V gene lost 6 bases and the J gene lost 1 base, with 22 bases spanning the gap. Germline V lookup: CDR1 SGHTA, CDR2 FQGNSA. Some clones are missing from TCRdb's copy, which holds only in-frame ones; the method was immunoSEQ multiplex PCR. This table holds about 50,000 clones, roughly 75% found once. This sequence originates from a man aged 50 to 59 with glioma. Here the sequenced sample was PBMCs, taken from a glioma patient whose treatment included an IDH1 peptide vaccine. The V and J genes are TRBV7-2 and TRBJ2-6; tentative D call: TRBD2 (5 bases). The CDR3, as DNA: TGTGCCAGCAGGACCCCGACGGGGAAAGGATTGTCTGGGGCCAACGTCCTGACTTTC. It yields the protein CASRTPTGKGLSGANVLTF.